These T cell receptor beta chains were read from a single sample in a study of blood T cell repertoires in COVID-19. Measured with immunoSEQ multiplex PCR; TCRdb has only the in-frame clones, and not every one. Here the sample spans about 200,000 clones, approximately 85% being singletons. Sequenced input: peripheral blood. The receptors shown here come from a woman in her 70s with COVID-19, enrolled during active disease. The CDR3 runs from the conserved cysteine through the conserved F or W. D genes are given only for firm matches. Where a row states a size, it is once, few, many or the class of an expanded clone; other rows omit it.

J	size	V	D	DNA	CDR3
TRBJ2-5	-	TRBV3-1/TRBV3-2	TRBD2	TGTGCCAGCAGCCAAGATACGGAGGGGACTAGCGGGGGTTCCCGGGGAGAGACCCAGTACTTC	CASSQDTEGTSGGSRGETQYF
TRBJ1-2	-	TRBV2	-	TGTGCCAGCAGTGTCGGGTATTATGGCTACACCTTC	CASSVGYYGYTF
TRBJ1-6	once	TRBV5-1	TRBD1	TGCGCCAGCAGACCCGGGACAGGGGACAGCTCCTATAATTCACCCCTCCACTTT	CASRPGTGDSSYNSPLHF
TRBJ1-1	-	TRBV10-1	TRBD1	TGCGCCAGCGGAACGGACAGGGGAAGAGGCGACACTGAAGCTTTCTTT	CASGTDRGRGDTEAFF
TRBJ2-5	-	TRBV2	-	TGTGCCAGAGGGACTGGATTGGAGACCCAGTACTTC	CARGTGLETQYF
TRBJ2-1	-	TRBV29-1	TRBD2	TGCAGCGTTGAAGTAGGGCTAGCGGATGAGCAGTTCTTC	CSVEVGLADEQFF
TRBJ2-7	-	TRBV5-1	-	TGCGCCAGCAGCCCCCGGGACTCCATCTACGAGCAGTACTTC	CASSPRDSIYEQYF
TRBJ1-2	few	TRBV14	TRBD1	TGTGCCAGCAGCCGAACCAGGGGGGTCGGAGGTAACTATGGCTACACCTTC	CASSRTRGVGGNYGYTF
TRBJ1-2	-	TRBV23-1	TRBD1	TGCGCCAGCAGTCAATTGGACAGGGCAGAACGCTTCTATGGCTACACCTTC	CASSQLDRAERFYGYTF
TRBJ1-1	few	TRBV19	-	TGTGCCAGTAGTATAGCCGGCGGGAAGGGCACTGAAGCTTTCTTT	CASSIAGGKGTEAFF
TRBJ2-7	-	TRBV24-1	-	TGTGCCACCAGTGCGGCAGGGCAGGGAAACGACGAGCAGTACTTC	CATSAAGQGNDEQYF
TRBJ1-1	-	TRBV12-3/TRBV12-4	-	TGTGCCAGCAGCCCCGGAGCTGTGGCTTTTTTT	CASSPGAVAFF
TRBJ2-3	-	TRBV9	TRBD2	TGTGCCAGCAGCCCTTTTAGCGGGAGACGGGATACGCAGTATTTT	CASSPFSGRRDTQYF
TRBJ2-7	-	TRBV5-1	TRBD1	TGCGCCAGCAGCCCCTCGGGGACAGAGGATTACGAGCAGTACTTC	CASSPSGTEDYEQYF
TRBJ1-5	-	TRBV29-1	-	TGCAGCGTTGTGGGGGGAGTAAATCAGCCCCAGCATTTT	CSVVGGVNQPQHF
TRBJ2-2	-	TRBV23-1	-	TGCGCCCGTATTATCACCGGGGAGCTGTTTTTT	CARIITGELFF
TRBJ2-7	-	TRBV6-6	TRBD1	TGTGCCAGCAGTCCCCCGGGACAGGGGGCGCAGGATTCCTACGAGCAGTACTTC	CASSPPGQGAQDSYEQYF
TRBJ2-2	-	TRBV3-1/TRBV3-2	-	TGTGCCAGCAGCCGAGGCCCCGGGACAAACACCGGGGAGCTGTTTTTT	CASSRGPGTNTGELFF
TRBJ2-1	-	TRBV19	TRBD2	TGTGCCAGTTCCTCCGGGACTACCTACTACAATGAGCAGTTCTTC	CASSSGTTYYNEQFF
TRBJ1-2	-	TRBV2	TRBD1	TGTGCCAGCACCAAGACAGGGCGGGGGGATGGCTACACCTTC	CASTKTGRGDGYTF
TRBJ2-2	once	TRBV9	-	TGTGCCAGCAGCGTAGTATCGGCGGGGACCGGGGAGCTGTTTTTT	CASSVVSAGTGELFF
TRBJ1-1	-	TRBV7-2	TRBD1	TGTGCCAGCAGCTTGCGACAGGGGGCGCCCACTGAAGCTTTCTTT	CASSLRQGAPTEAFF
TRBJ1-6	-	TRBV5-4	-	TGTGCCAGCAGCTTCAGGGATCTGGGTTCACCCCTCCACTTT	CASSFRDLGSPLHF
TRBJ2-7	-	TRBV11-3	-	TGTGCCAGCAGCCCCAGGCTTAGTGCGCAGTACTTC	CASSPRLSAQYF
TRBJ2-7	-	TRBV6-1	-	TGTGCCAGCAGTGGCTTGCGACGGGGGTTCTCCTACGAGCAGTACTTC	CASSGLRRGFSYEQYF
TRBJ2-1	-	TRBV9	TRBD2	TGTGCCAGCAGCCCACGGACTAGCCCACCCTACAATGAGCAGTTCTTC	CASSPRTSPPYNEQFF
TRBJ1-4	-	TRBV7-6	-	TGTGCCAGCAGCGGAGGCTACCTGGCAACTAATGAAAAACTGTTTTTT	CASSGGYLATNEKLFF
TRBJ1-5	-	TRBV27	-	TGTGCCAGCAGTTTAATCCGAGGTGGTCAGCCCCAGCATTTT	CASSLIRGGQPQHF
TRBJ2-5	-	TRBV6-5	TRBD2	TGTGCCAGCAGTAATAGCGGGAGGTGGGGTGAGACCCAGTACTTC	CASSNSGRWGETQYF
TRBJ2-3	-	TRBV19	TRBD1	TGTGCCAGTAGTTTGGGCGGCGACAGGGGGATTCCGTATTTT	CASSLGGDRGIPYF
TRBJ2-2	few	TRBV19	TRBD2	TGTGCCAGTAGTTCGGCGGGACTAACCACTAACACCGGGGAGCTGTTTTTT	CASSSAGLTTNTGELFF
TRBJ2-7	-	TRBV2	TRBD2	TGTGCCAGCAGAACCCTCCTAGCGGGGGCCTACGAGCAGTACTTC	CASRTLLAGAYEQYF